The source of this T cell receptor beta chain is a study of shared clonotypes between healthy human individuals (dated by TCRdb to 2018 to 2021). Describing the broader study: Three men and two women, aged 18 to 49 years, made up the cohort. Each donor's leukapheresis produced roughly between roughly 0.94 and 9.5 billion PBMCs. The study deeply sequenced blood TCR repertoires of about 5 healthy adults to estimate repertoire size and the extent of clonotype sharing between individuals. Libraries were prepared and TCR repertoires were sequenced by different laboratories using diverse techniques, in order to increase sequencing depth and limit assay-specific biases. For each donor, CD4 naive and CD4 memory were each run on three plates, CD8 naive on two plates, and CD8 memory on one plate.

Study-level results and caveats: Pairwise subsampling indicated that sequencing depth was expected to affect the degree of clonotype sharing among donors. The small number of donors limited the genetic and exposure-history diversity represented. Incomplete sequencing was indicated by rarefaction of sorted-subset datasets, despite the large sequencing depth. Compared with non-shared clonotypes, the clonotypes found in all four sorted-subset donors had higher generation probabilities. Across a handful of donors, 5% to 6% of naive CD4, around 3.3% of naive CD8, 2.3% of memory CD4, and 0.4% of memory CD8 clonotypes were shared. Naive subsets generally had larger estimated clonotype richness than memory subsets. Sampling was restricted to blood, and TCR repertoires in tissue are likely to differ from TCR repertoires in blood.

The donors were healthy, HIV-negative adults who had no recently reported acute infections or vaccinations. Every donor was a Caucasian adult living in Nashville, Tennessee, USA. CD4+ T cells were enriched through magnetic negative selection, after which naive cells were positively selected on CD45RA and the remaining negative fraction served as the memory subset. Blood was obtained by leukapheresis, after which PBMCs were separated by Ficoll-Histopaque density gradient centrifugation and cryopreserved in liquid nitrogen vapor phase. Analytical flow cytometry was used to check the purity and quantity of each magnetically sorted T cell population. Each sorted fraction had its genomic DNA isolated and then quantified by UV absorbance on a Nanodrop 2000c. Via the germline V gene, CDR1 is SGHRS and CDR2 YFSETQ. From the cysteine up to the phenylalanine, the CDR3 has a length of 14 residues. Only the CDR3 portion is preserved as DNA: 42 bases, with reading frame beginning at the first base. The V and J ends are trimmed by 0 bases and 8 bases, leaving 12 bases between them.

Using the deep immunoSEQ assay, multiplex PCR amplified TCR CDR3 regions from genomic DNA. For each cell subset, the extracted genomic DNA was distributed evenly across all wells of several immunoSEQ 96-well plates, and each plate served as one replicate. Each replicate PCR for sorted subsets received roughly 0.2 ug genomic DNA, equal to roughly 30,000 T cell genomes. Purified libraries were quantified with a Qubit 3.0 fluorometer, sized on a Bioanalyzer 2100, and re-quantified with the KAPA Library Quantification kit. A separate single-read 150-cycle Illumina NextSeq 550 flow cell was used to sequence each immunoSEQ 96-well plate. Turning to the authors' computational methods: The immunoSEQ output contained only junctional sequences without quality scores, so filtering could not match that applied to full-length reads. To assign V/J genes and CDR3, sequences were annotated against IMGT germline references using PyIR, a Python wrapper for IgBLAST v1.9. Reads were filtered out if the reads had weak V/J assignments (E-value above 1e-6), no CDR3, stop codons, out-of-frame junctions, or ambiguous translated residues. V3J clonotypes were defined by identical inferred V gene, J gene, and CDR3 amino acid sequence. Percentage overlap between repertoires was computed as shared unique clonotypes divided by the size of the smaller repertoire. Repertoire richness was assessed with RTK rarefaction, the Chao1 estimator, and Recon v2.1 estimates of unobserved clonotypes. Generation probabilities were computed with OLGA for all TCRbeta clonotypes obtained by the gDNA method from a few donors. The table was pulled from immuneACCESS by TCRdb, which kept in-frame rearrangements only. Such tables lose some clones; where checked, under half of the loss comes from unresolved V genes, and the rest has no known cause. V, J and clone size were drawn from that table, and D and trimming were deduced from the DNA. The sample table shows around 1.5 million clones, and 95% to 99% are seen once. The ten largest clones add up to about 0.45% of the sample.

About this clone: Its antigen target is currently unknown. The sample holds no much larger clone one base away, and base qualities are not on file.

The TCR was taken from a man aged 30-40 years in good health. Sequencing was done on a sample of naive CD4+ T cells sorted from blood. This sample's cell subset or site label indicates: CD45RA+ positively selected. This receptor chain uses TRBV5-1 and TRBJ2-1; the D gene is not confidently resolved. The DNA sequence is as follows: TGCGCCAGCAGCTTGGAGGTAGCTCGGGATGAGCAGTTCTTC. This is translated as CASSLEVARDEQFF.